These 21 T cell receptor beta chains came from one sample sequenced in a study of CD4 T cell repertoires in COVID-19. Profiling relied on immunoSEQ multiplex PCR, and the TCRdb table lists in-frame clones only, not all of them. The table includes 70,000 to 95,000 clones, 83% detected once. Sequenced material: CD4+ T cells from peripheral blood, taken after recovery from COVID-19. These receptors came from a human donor who had COVID-19.

The chain has TRBV5-1 and TRBJ1-6; TRBD1 might be the D (6 bases). The CDR3 consists of 16 residues. V was cut by 4 bases and J by 10 bases, with 21 bases left in between. Germline V gives CDR1 SGHRS, CDR2 YFSETQ. The CDR3 spells CASSTSDSSVGSPLHF. The CDR3 DNA reads TGCGCCAGCAGCACCTCGGACAGTTCCGTGGGGTCACCCCTCCACTTT.

Notes on this clone: Other DNA sequences of this sample code for an identical CDR3. The V call is TRBV3-1 (or the pseudogene TRBV3-2), the J call TRBJ1-3; D remains unclear. CDR1 LGHDT and CDR2 YNNKEL come from the germline V gene (reference sequence). The CDR3 has 12 amino acids. The V end was cut by 1 base, the J end by 6 bases, with 4 bases between. CDR3 in amino acids: CASSQVENTIYF. In DNA, the CDR3 is TGTGCCAGCAGCCAAGTCGAAAACACCATATATTTT.

The J gene is TRBJ1-2, the V gene TRBV29-1; D not certain. The germline V gene has CDR1 SQVTM and CDR2 ANQGSEA. V lost 7 bases and J 1 base, leaving 7 bases between the germline ends. This CDR3 is 11 amino acids long. Here the CDR3 reads CSASDNYGYTF. The CDR3 nucleotides read TGCAGCGCAAGCGATAACTATGGCTACACCTTC. Variable domain in full (rest from reference TRBV29-1 and TRBJ1-2): SAVISQKPSRDICQRGTSLTIQCQVDSQVTMMFWYRQQPGQSLTLIATANQGSEATYESGFVIDKFPISRPNLTFSTLTVSNMSPEDSSIYLCSASDNYGYTFGSGTRLTVV.

The chain carries TRBV14 and TRBJ2-6; TRBD1 agrees at 8 bases. CDR3 size: 16 residues. CDR1 SGHDN and CDR2 FVKESK come from the germline V gene. V shed 4 bases and J 1 base; nucleotides not matched to a gene: 3. The CDR3 spells CASSRTGGSGANVLTF. The CDR3, as DNA: TGTGCCAGCAGCCGTACAGGGGGGTCTGGGGCCAACGTCCTGACTTTC.

CDR3 region: CASSEALVRGRPLKNTEAFF. Written as DNA, the CDR3 is TGTGCCAGCAGTGAAGCGTTAGTTAGAGGGCGCCCCTTAAAGAACACTGAAGCTTTCTTT. The rearrangement links TRBV6-1 to TRBJ1-1; D is undetermined. CDR1 is MNHNS, CDR2 SASEGT, per germline. V lost 0 bases and J 1 base, leaving 24 bases between the germline ends. CDR3 length: 20 amino acids.

The chain combines TRBV3-1 (or the pseudogene TRBV3-2) with TRBJ2-1; the match to TRBD1 covers 10 bases. V lost 5 bases, J lost 9 bases, and 7 bases stayed unmatched. The CDR3 loop spans 14 amino acids. Germline assignment: CDR1 LGHDT and CDR2 YNNKEL (reference sequence). CDR3 loop: CASSKGQGSGEQFF. In DNA, the CDR3 is TGTGCCAGCAGCAAGGGACAGGGGAGCGGTGAGCAGTTCTTC.

This chain uses TRBV7-9 with TRBJ1-1; TRBD1 is a possible D gene (5 bases). The CDR3 sequence is 16 residues long. V was shortened by 0 bases and J by 1 base, with 12 bases between the two germline ends. Germline V gene sequence: CDR1 SEHNR, CDR2 FQNEAQ (reference sequence). The CDR3 here is CASSLAGRGPNTEAFF. The CDR3 DNA reads TGTGCCAGCAGCTTAGCGGGCCGGGGCCCGAACACTGAAGCTTTCTTT.

This chain connects TRBV24-1 to TRBJ2-1; D is ambiguous. Germline V lookup: CDR1 KGHDR, CDR2 SFDVKD. Trimming removed 2 bases at V and 12 bases at J, with 7 bases between. This CDR3 has 11 residues. Here the CDR3 DNA reads TGTGCCACCAGTGATTCTAGGTGGCAGTTCTTC. This translates into CATSDSRWQFF.

In this sample, this clone turned up once. The chain is built from TRBV7-9 and TRBJ2-1, with 9 bases that match TRBD1. Germline V gene lookup returns CDR1 SEHNR and CDR2 FQNEAQ (reference sequence). The CDR3 spans 15 residues. Trimming cost V 5 bases and J 7 bases; bases outside gene matches: 9. The CDR3 nucleotides are TGTGCCAGCAGCCCCCAGACAGGGGGACGAAATGAGCAGTTCTTC. Protein: CASSPQTGGRNEQFF.

This clone was seen just once. The chain links TRBV19 to TRBJ2-1, with unresolved D. With 1 base removed from V and 6 bases from J, the gap between germline ends came to 1 base. The V gene's germline CDR1 is LNHDA and CDR2 SQIVND (reference sequence). This CDR3 spans 11 amino acids. The CDR3 reads CASSIGNEQFF. The CDR3 region has the DNA TGTGCCAGTAGTATAGGCAATGAGCAGTTCTTC.

This clone showed up just once. This rearrangement joins TRBV4-1 to TRBJ2-7; 7 positions agree with TRBD2. CDR1 and CDR2 from the germline V gene are MGHRA and YSYEKL. This CDR3 comprises 15 residues. After removal of 3 bases from V and 2 bases from J, the junction contained 7 bases not matched to a gene. CDR3 bases: TGCGCCAGCAGCCAGGGGCCCAGCGGGACCTACGAGCAGTACTTC. Translation gives CASSQGPSGTYEQYF.

CDR3 sequence: CASSHAGDTYEQYF. The CDR3 DNA follows: TGTGCCAGCAGCCACGCGGGGGACACCTACGAGCAGTACTTC. The J gene is TRBJ2-7, the V gene TRBV7-2; a weak D match, TRBD2 (7 bases). V lost 5 bases and J 2 bases, leaving 13 bases between the germline ends. The CDR3 length is 14 residues. Per germline, CDR1 SGHTA and CDR2 FQGNSA.

The chain carries TRBV4-2 and TRBJ2-1; TRBD2 matches 14 bases. Trimming cost V 0 bases and J 13 bases; bases outside gene matches: 8. CDR1 LGHNA and CDR2 YNFKEQ come from the germline V gene. There are 16 residues in the CDR3. The CDR3 DNA is TGTGCCAGCAGCCAAGATGGCGGGACTAGCGGGAGAAGTCAGTTCTTC. Its protein is CASSQDGGTSGRSQFF.

The rearrangement links TRBV27 to TRBJ2-2; the D gene could be TRBD1 or TRBD2 (5 bases each). Deletions cut 3 bases from V and 6 bases from J, with 8 bases between. The CDR3 is made up of 13 amino acids. CDR1 is MNHEY, CDR2 SMNVEV, per germline (reference sequence). CDR3 in DNA: TGTGCCAGCAGTTTTCAGGGAGCCGGGGAGCTGTTTTTT. It specifies CASSFQGAGELFF.

The rearrangement joins TRBV3-1 (or the pseudogene TRBV3-2) to TRBJ2-5; D not resolved. Trimming pared 1 base from V and 7 bases from J, leaving 13 bases between. CDR1 LGHDT and CDR2 YNNKEL come from the germline V gene (reference sequence). The CDR3 spans 14 residues. This CDR3 is CASSQGTTFGTQYF. The DNA of the CDR3 is TGTGCCAGCAGCCAAGGGACCACTTTCGGGACCCAGTACTTC.

This chain joins TRBV5-4 and TRBJ2-3; 13 nucleotides line up with TRBD2. From germline, CDR1 is SGHNT and CDR2 YYREEE (reference sequence). CDR3 length equals 16 residues. The junction had 8 bases not matched to a gene; V was cut back by 4 bases and J by 6 bases. CDR3 DNA: TGTGCCAGCAGCCCCACTAGCGGGGGGGGCGGCGATACGCAGTATTTT. It is translated as CASSPTSGGGGDTQYF.

The V gene is TRBV15, the J gene TRBJ1-5; no definite D call. The CDR3 spans 12 residues. Germline CDR1 is LNHNV and CDR2 is YYDKDF (reference sequence). Trimming left V 9 bases short and J 5 bases short, with 11 bases between. The CDR3 here is CATGKLDQPQHF. The CDR3 DNA reads as TGTGCCACGGGGAAATTAGATCAGCCCCAGCATTTT.

This chain connects TRBV7-9 to TRBJ2-6; 11 positions agree with TRBD1. Losses at the gene ends were 5 bases for V and 4 bases for J; bases not matched to a gene: 4. CDR1 is SEHNR, CDR2 FQNEAQ, per germline (reference sequence). The CDR3 contains 16 residues. Here the CDR3 DNA reads TGTGCCAGCAGCCCGGGACAGGGGGAAGGGGCCAACGTCCTGACTTTC. As protein: CASSPGQGEGANVLTF. Together with reference TRBV7-9 and TRBJ2-6, the CDR3 gives the full variable domain: DTGVSQNPRHKITKRGQNVTFRCDPISEHNRLYWYRQTLGQGPEFLTYFQNEAQLEKSRLLSDRFSAERPKGSFSTLEIQRTEQGDSAMYLCASSPGQGEGANVLTFGAGSRLTVL.

This clone was seen a single time. The chain couples TRBV5-1 to TRBJ2-2; weak D call: TRBD2 (6 bases). This CDR3 is built from 17 residues. CDR1 SGHRS and CDR2 YFSETQ come from the germline V gene. V lost 3 bases, J lost 4 bases, and 19 bases lay in between. Written as DNA, the CDR3 is TGCGCCAGCAGCTCCCGGACTACCATAGCGGTCACCGGGGAGCTGTTTTTT. Protein sequence: CASSSRTTIAVTGELFF. The entire variable domain, with the rest obtained from reference TRBV5-1 and TRBJ2-2, is as follows: KAGVTQTPRYLIKTRGQQVTLSCSPISGHRSVSWYQQTPGQGLQFLFEYFSETQRNKGNFPGRFSGRQFSNSRSEMNVSTLELGDSALYLCASSSRTTIAVTGELFFGEGSRLTVL.

The rearrangement uses TRBV7-2 and TRBJ2-5, with TRBD2 matching over 7 bases. This CDR3 is 15 amino acids long. Per the germline V gene, CDR1 is SGHTA and CDR2 is FQGNSA. V lost 0 bases, J lost 0 bases, and 1 base stayed unmatched. CDR3 amino acids: CASSLAGGYQETQYF. CDR3 sequence (DNA): TGTGCCAGCAGCTTAGCGGGGGGGTACCAAGAGACCCAGTACTTC. Supplemented by reference TRBV7-2 and TRBJ2-5, the full variable domain reads GAGVSQSPSNKVTEKGKDVELRCDPISGHTALYWYRQSLGQGLEFLIYFQGNSAPDKSGLPSDRFSAERTGGSVSTLTIQRTQQEDSAVYLCASSLAGGYQETQYFGPGTRLLVL.

V gene TRBV6-5 combines with J gene TRBJ1-2; possibly TRBD1 for D (6 bases). CDR3 size: 13 residues. Trimming took off 2 bases at V and 8 bases at J, with 12 bases between the two ends. Germline loops: CDR1 MNHEY, CDR2 SVGAGI. CDR3: CASSYGTGRGYTF. CDR3 coding DNA: TGTGCCAGCAGTTACGGCACAGGGAGAGGCTACACCTTC.